These 27 T cell receptor beta chains share one sample of origin, sequenced in a study of blood T cell repertoires in COVID-19. The assay was immunoSEQ multiplex PCR, and TCRdb's table has in-frame clones only and misses some. The sample includes 350,000 to 400,000 clones, roughly 92% of them seen just once. The sequenced sample consisted of PBMCs or T cells enriched from blood (not recorded which). The receptor set was obtained from a woman aged 40 to 50 who had been exposed to COVID-19.

The chain joins TRBV7-8 to TRBJ2-2; 14 nucleotides line up with TRBD2. Trimming at V came to 1 base and at J to 0 bases, leaving 13 bases not matched to a gene. Per germline, CDR1 SGHVS and CDR2 FQNEAQ. There are 22 residues in the CDR3. CDR3: CASSLGYNPGLAGAANTGELFF. CDR3 DNA: TGTGCCAGCAGCTTAGGATATAATCCGGGACTAGCGGGGGCCGCGAACACCGGGGAGCTGTTTTTT.

CDR3 DNA: TGTGCCAGCTCCGGGATTTCTATGAACACTGAAGCTTTCTTT. Its protein is CASSGISMNTEAFF. The chain is built from TRBV18 and TRBJ1-1; D is unresolved. Trimming shortened V by 6 bases and J by 0 bases, and 11 bases separated the two germline ends. Germline V gene sequence: CDR1 KGHSH, CDR2 LQKENI. The CDR3 consists of 14 residues.

The rearrangement links TRBV4-3 to TRBJ1-2, with D possibly matching TRBD1 (6 bases). Trimming removed 2 bases from V and 4 bases from J, with 14 bases in between. Germline lookup yields CDR1 LGHNA and CDR2 YSLEER. The CDR3 sequence is 15 residues long. CDR3 coding DNA: TGCGCCAGCAGCCAAAACAGGGTAGGGACCTATGGCTACACCTTC. Translated: CASSQNRVGTYGYTF.

The chain carries TRBV7-8 and TRBJ1-6; D may be TRBD1 (6 bases). Germline V gene lookup returns CDR1 SGHVS and CDR2 FQNEAQ. The CDR3 runs 14 residues. The V and J ends lost 5 bases and 9 bases respectively, with 14 bases between them. The CDR3 loop is CASSVTGWASPLHF. The CDR3 DNA sequence: TGTGCCAGCAGCGTCACAGGGTGGGCTTCACCCCTCCACTTT.

The V call is TRBV25-1, the J call TRBJ1-5; 11 bases line up with TRBD1. The V gene end was trimmed by 6 bases and the J gene end by 7 bases; junction bases not matched to a gene: 5. The CDR3 runs 14 residues. CDR1 is MGHDK, CDR2 SYGVNS, per germline. CDR3 sequence: CASRDRGLRQPQHF. The CDR3 DNA is TGTGCCAGCAGGGACAGGGGGCTTAGACAGCCCCAGCATTTT.

This sequence joins TRBV19 and TRBJ1-5, with D possibly TRBD1 on 5 matching bases. This CDR3 spans 15 amino acids. Deletions cut 1 base from V and 4 bases from J, with 11 bases between. Germline-derived CDR1 and CDR2 are LNHDA and SQIVND (reference sequence). The DNA of the CDR3 is TGTGCCAGTAGTATAGGGCCAGGGTATAATCAGCCCCAGCATTTT. This encodes CASSIGPGYNQPQHF.

The gene calls are TRBV7-6 and TRBJ1-3, with D hard to call. In germline, CDR1 is SGHVS, CDR2 FNYEAQ. CDR3 size: 17 residues. Trimming stripped 5 bases from V and 4 bases from J, with 21 bases between. The CDR3 sequence is CASSQATPDNAGNTIYF. CDR3 bases: TGTGCCAGCAGCCAGGCGACGCCCGATAATGCCGGAAACACCATATATTTT.

The chain has TRBV7-6 and TRBJ2-2; D unclear. The CDR3 is 13 residues long. Germline loops: CDR1 SGHVS, CDR2 FNYEAQ. V was pared by 2 bases and J by 5 bases, with 6 bases between. The CDR3 DNA sequence: TGTGCCAGCAGCTTATTATCGACCGGGGAGCTGTTTTTT. This gives the protein CASSLLSTGELFF.

This clone has just a few counts. V gene TRBV7-8 combines with J gene TRBJ1-1; 7 bases fit TRBD1. From germline, CDR1 is SGHVS and CDR2 FQNEAQ. The junction had 3 bases not matched to a gene; V was cut back by 1 base and J by 1 base. CDR3 length equals 15 residues. The CDR3 is CASSLVDRANTEAFF. CDR3 DNA: TGTGCCAGCAGCTTAGTAGACAGGGCGAACACTGAAGCTTTCTTT. Variable domain in full (rest from reference TRBV7-8 and TRBJ1-1): GAGVSQSPRYKVAKRGQDVALRCDPISGHVSLFWYQQALGQGPEFLTYFQNEAQLDKSGLPSDRFFAERPEGSVSTLKIQRTQQEDSAVYLCASSLVDRANTEAFFGQGTRLTVV.

V is TRBV30 and J is TRBJ2-1; TRBD2 aligns across 8 bases. The CDR3 totals 17 residues. After removal of 0 bases from V and 10 bases from J, the junction contained 17 bases not matched to a gene. Germline V gives CDR1 GTSNPN, CDR2 SVGIG (reference sequence). The CDR3: CAWSVRSAGGIGGEQFF. DNA for the CDR3: TGTGCCTGGAGTGTTCGGTCGGCGGGAGGCATCGGAGGGGAGCAGTTCTTC.

V usage is TRBV5-4 and J usage is TRBJ2-1; TRBD2 matches 7 bases. Trimming cost V 5 bases and J 0 bases; bases outside gene matches: 11. The CDR3 spans 17 residues. Germline V gene lookup returns CDR1 SGHNT and CDR2 YYREEE (reference sequence). The CDR3: CASSLTGRARSYNEQFF. The CDR3 DNA follows: TGTGCCAGCAGTCTAACTGGGAGGGCCCGCTCCTACAATGAGCAGTTCTTC.

V is TRBV5-6 and J is TRBJ1-2; D possibly corresponds to TRBD1 (6 bases). V lost 2 bases and J lost 4, with 12 bases in between. The CDR3 loop spans 14 amino acids. Germline CDR1 and CDR2: SGHDT and YYEEEE. This CDR3 reads CASSFQRGGYGYTF. The CDR3 coding sequence is TGTGCCAGCAGCTTTCAGAGAGGGGGCTATGGCTACACCTTC.

V and J are TRBV20-1 and TRBJ2-6, with 8 bases matching TRBD1. J gave up 0 bases and V 3 bases, and 7 bases lay outside the gene matches. This CDR3 spans 17 amino acids. Germline lookup yields CDR1 DFQATT and CDR2 SNEGSKA (reference sequence). CDR3 nucleotide sequence: TGCAGTGCTAGTGCTGACAGGGGAAGCTCTGGGGCCAACGTCCTGACTTTC. Encoded protein: CSASADRGSSGANVLTF.

The genes are TRBV7-3 and TRBJ2-1, with 9 nucleotides matching TRBD2. CDR1 is SGHTA and CDR2 is FQGTGA in the germline V gene. V lost 2 bases, J lost 12 bases, and 11 bases stayed unmatched. The CDR3 totals 15 residues. The CDR3 loop reads CASSLGRAGGGVQFF. The CDR3 DNA sequence: TGTGCCAGCAGCTTAGGCAGGGCGGGAGGGGGCGTGCAGTTCTTC.

This clone was seen only a few times. The chain links TRBV24-1 to TRBJ2-7; D gene ambiguous. Germline CDR1 KGHDR, CDR2 SFDVKD. Trimming left V 4 bases short and J 3 bases short, with 3 bases between. The CDR3 spans 11 residues. This CDR3 reads CATSDHYEQYF. The CDR3 DNA follows: TGTGCCACCAGTGACCACTACGAGCAGTACTTC.

The chain has TRBV5-1 and TRBJ1-6; 8 nucleotides line up with TRBD1. The V and J ends lost 4 bases and 9 bases, in that order; junction bases with no gene match: 9. The length of the CDR3 is 15 residues. Germline lookup yields CDR1 SGHRS and CDR2 YFSETQ. CDR3 DNA: TGCGCCAGCAGCCCAGGGACAGGTTTAGGTTCACCCCTCCACTTT. This encodes CASSPGTGLGSPLHF.

In regard to this clone: In the same sample, other DNA sequences code for this CDR3. The chain recombines TRBV5-1 with TRBJ1-5; unclear D gene. The CDR3 has 15 residues. Germline V gene lookup returns CDR1 SGHRS and CDR2 YFSETQ. V shed 0 bases and J shed 0 bases, with 7 bases lying between them. The CDR3 reads CASSLDGYSNQPQHF. The CDR3 DNA is TGCGCCAGCAGCTTGGACGGGTATAGCAATCAGCCCCAGCATTTT.

This chain joins TRBV7-6 and TRBJ1-5, with 11 nucleotides matching TRBD1. The CDR3 loop spans 16 amino acids. Germline loops: CDR1 SGHVS, CDR2 FNYEAQ. The ends lost 5 bases at V and 2 bases at J; junction bases unmatched: 5. Written as DNA, the CDR3 is TGTGCCAGCAGCCCGGACAGGGGGCCTGGCAATCAGCCCCAGCATTTT. Translating it yields CASSPDRGPGNQPQHF.

The count of this clone is one. V and J are TRBV4-1 and TRBJ2-2, with TRBD2 matching over 11 bases. The CDR3 covers 17 residues. Unmatched junction bases numbered 8, after V lost 2 bases and J lost 6 bases. The germline CDR1 and CDR2 sequences are MGHRA and YSYEKL. CDR3 amino acids: CASSQPTSGKSAGELFF. The CDR3 DNA follows: TGCGCCAGCAGCCAACCGACTAGCGGGAAGTCGGCCGGGGAGCTGTTTTTT.

The gene calls are TRBV5-1 and TRBJ1-6, with D unclear. The ends were cut back, 0 bases at V and 8 bases at J, with 18 bases in the middle. Germline assignment: CDR1 SGHRS and CDR2 YFSETQ. This CDR3 has 17 residues. The CDR3 here is CASSLGLRGVFDSPLHF. The CDR3 region has the DNA TGCGCCAGCAGCTTGGGGCTGCGCGGTGTTTTTGATTCACCCCTCCACTTT.

In its sample, this clone was seen once. V and J are TRBV10-3 and TRBJ2-7; TRBD2 agrees at 7 bases. This CDR3 comprises 14 residues. CDR1 and CDR2 from the germline V gene are ENHRY and SYGVKD. Trimming took 8 bases from V and 1 from J; bases not matched to a gene: 8. The CDR3 DNA follows: TGTGCCATCGGGTTGAACGGGGGGTCCTACGAGCAGTACTTC. This encodes CAIGLNGGSYEQYF.

CDR3 nucleotides: TGTGCCACCAGCAGAGATAGGAGCGCAACTAATGAAAAACTGTTTTTT. Protein sequence: CATSRDRSATNEKLFF. The chain combines TRBV15 with TRBJ1-4, with D uncertain. Germline V gene lookup returns CDR1 LNHNV and CDR2 YYDKDF (reference sequence). This CDR3 has 16 residues. Trimming removed 0 bases at V and 0 bases at J, with 8 bases between.

The V call is TRBV19, the J call TRBJ2-3, with 8 positions matching TRBD1. J gave up 1 base and V 6 bases, and 6 bases lay outside the gene matches. Per germline, CDR1 LNHDA and CDR2 SQIVND (reference sequence). The CDR3 contains 15 residues. DNA of the CDR3: TGTGCCAGTAGAGATGGGACAGGTCGCACAGATACGCAGTATTTT. The encoded protein is CASRDGTGRTDTQYF.

This chain joins TRBV11-2 and TRBJ1-3; 7 bases line up with TRBD1. Germline trimming cut 1 base from V and 2 bases from J; bases unmatched to any gene: 2. CDR1 is SGHAT, CDR2 FQNNGV, per germline. The CDR3 is made up of 15 amino acids. CDR3 region: CASSLGQGPGNTIYF. The DNA for the CDR3 is TGTGCCAGCAGCTTAGGACAGGGTCCTGGAAACACCATATATTTT. Looking up the rest from reference TRBV11-2 and TRBJ1-3 gives the full variable domain: EAGVAQSPRYKIIEKRQSVAFWCNPISGHATLYWYQQILGQGPKLLIQFQNNGVVDDSQLPKDRFSAERLKGVDSTLKIQPAKLEDSAVYLCASSLGQGPGNTIYFGEGSWLTVV.

The gene calls are TRBV30 and TRBJ1-3, with a tentative D call TRBD1 (5 bases). Germline-derived CDR1 and CDR2 are GTSNPN and SVGIG (reference sequence). This CDR3 has 15 residues. The V end was cut by 0 bases, the J end by 2 bases, with 11 bases between. CDR3 coding DNA: TGTGCCTGGAGTGTGGACAACTCGCCTGGAAACACCATATATTTT. Translated: CAWSVDNSPGNTIYF.

V gene TRBV7-3 combines with J gene TRBJ2-1; unclear D gene. This CDR3 has 14 residues. V lost 2 bases to trimming and J lost 6 bases, with 11 bases between them. The germline V gene has CDR1 SGHTA and CDR2 FQGTGA. The CDR3 DNA sequence: TGTGCCAGCAGCTTATTCGAAGCGTCCAATGAGCAGTTCTTC. Amino acids: CASSLFEASNEQFF.

The V call is TRBV18, the J call TRBJ2-7; 11 nucleotides agree with TRBD2. Looked up from germline, CDR1 is KGHSH and CDR2 is LQKENI. The V gene end was trimmed by 3 bases and the J gene end by 3 bases; junction bases not matched to a gene: 4. The CDR3 length is 15 residues. CDR3 region: CASSPLAGGGYEQYF. The CDR3 coding sequence is TGTGCCAGCTCACCCCTAGCGGGAGGAGGCTACGAGCAGTACTTC.